This T cell receptor (beta chain) was observed in a study of blood T cell repertoires in COVID-19. As for the study in general: Material from acute and convalescent COVID-19 was sourced from the United States, Italy and Spain. The cDNA or gDNA used as material had been derived from T cells, B-cell-depleted T cells, or PBMCs.

V was pared by 0 bases and J by 8 bases, with 1 base of the junction left unmatched. Looked up from germline, CDR1 is LGHDT and CDR2 is YNNKEL (reference sequence). The CDR3 contains 16 residues. Method: immunoSEQ multiplex PCR; TCRdb's copy keeps in-frame clones and lacks some. The sample has around 190,000 clones, 70% to 90% seen once. This sequence originates from a man aged 18 to 29 who had recovered from COVID-19. The V call is TRBV3-1 (or the pseudogene TRBV3-2), the J call TRBJ2-1, with TRBD2 identical over 16 bases. Sequences were obtained from peripheral blood. In nucleotides, the CDR3 is TGTGCCAGCAGCCAAGAGGGACTAGCGGGAGGGCATGAGCAGTTCTTC. Translated: CASSQEGLAGGHEQFF.